This T cell receptor beta chain originates from a study of OX40 agonist ivuxolimab in advanced cancers. The overall study: At around 83% male, the cohort had a mean age of approximately 64 years, ranging from about 20 to 79.

About this clone: The antigen remains undetermined.

Germline CDR1 SGDLS, CDR2 YYNGEE. The CDR3 spans 15 residues. The V gene lost 0 bases and the J gene lost 4 bases, with 10 bases spanning the gap. Study conclusions and caveats: CD4+ and CD8+ blood T cells expanded clonally by week 6 at 0.1 to 3.0 mg/kg.

Some clones are missing from TCRdb's copy, which holds only in-frame ones; the method was immunoSEQ multiplex PCR. The sample carries 50,000 to 65,000 clones, 86% recorded once. This chain links TRBV9 with TRBJ1-4; the D is unclear. The sample consisted of CD4+ or CD8+ T cells sorted from blood, taken in a trial of the OX40 agonist ivuxolimab. The receptor comes from an adult with an advanced solid tumor such as melanoma, head and neck, liver or kidney cancer. In DNA form, the CDR3 reads TGTGCCAGCAGCGTAGGGGGAGCGCTTAATGAAAAACTGTTTTTT. Its translation: CASSVGGALNEKLFF.